This T cell receptor beta chain appears in the sequencing data of a study of blood T cell repertoires in COVID-19. Germline-derived CDR1 and CDR2 are SGHDT and YYEEEE. The V gene end was trimmed by 3 bases and the J gene end by 0 bases; junction bases not matched to a gene: 9. The CDR3 loop spans 17 amino acids. The assay was immunoSEQ multiplex PCR, and TCRdb's table has in-frame clones only and misses some. The data contain roughly 260,000 clones, approximately 89% of them singletons. The chain employs TRBV5-6 and TRBJ1-3; 7 nucleotides match TRBD1. This receptor was taken from a man aged 40-49 years who had recovered from COVID-19. The sequencing input was peripheral blood. CDR3 loop: CASSWDDRDDSGNTIYF. CDR3 DNA: TGTGCCAGCAGCTGGGACGACAGGGATGACTCTGGAAACACCATATATTTT.